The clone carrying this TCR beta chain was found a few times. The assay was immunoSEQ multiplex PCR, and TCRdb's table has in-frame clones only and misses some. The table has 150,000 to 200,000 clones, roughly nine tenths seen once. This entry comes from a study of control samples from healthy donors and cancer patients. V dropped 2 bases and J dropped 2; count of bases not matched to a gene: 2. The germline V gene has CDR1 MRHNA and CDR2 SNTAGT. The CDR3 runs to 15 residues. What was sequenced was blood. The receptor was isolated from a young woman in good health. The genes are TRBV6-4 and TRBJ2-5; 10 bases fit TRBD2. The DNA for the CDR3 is TGTGCCAGCAGTGACCGAGCGGGAGGGCAAGAGACCCAGTACTTC. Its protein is CASSDRAGGQETQYF.